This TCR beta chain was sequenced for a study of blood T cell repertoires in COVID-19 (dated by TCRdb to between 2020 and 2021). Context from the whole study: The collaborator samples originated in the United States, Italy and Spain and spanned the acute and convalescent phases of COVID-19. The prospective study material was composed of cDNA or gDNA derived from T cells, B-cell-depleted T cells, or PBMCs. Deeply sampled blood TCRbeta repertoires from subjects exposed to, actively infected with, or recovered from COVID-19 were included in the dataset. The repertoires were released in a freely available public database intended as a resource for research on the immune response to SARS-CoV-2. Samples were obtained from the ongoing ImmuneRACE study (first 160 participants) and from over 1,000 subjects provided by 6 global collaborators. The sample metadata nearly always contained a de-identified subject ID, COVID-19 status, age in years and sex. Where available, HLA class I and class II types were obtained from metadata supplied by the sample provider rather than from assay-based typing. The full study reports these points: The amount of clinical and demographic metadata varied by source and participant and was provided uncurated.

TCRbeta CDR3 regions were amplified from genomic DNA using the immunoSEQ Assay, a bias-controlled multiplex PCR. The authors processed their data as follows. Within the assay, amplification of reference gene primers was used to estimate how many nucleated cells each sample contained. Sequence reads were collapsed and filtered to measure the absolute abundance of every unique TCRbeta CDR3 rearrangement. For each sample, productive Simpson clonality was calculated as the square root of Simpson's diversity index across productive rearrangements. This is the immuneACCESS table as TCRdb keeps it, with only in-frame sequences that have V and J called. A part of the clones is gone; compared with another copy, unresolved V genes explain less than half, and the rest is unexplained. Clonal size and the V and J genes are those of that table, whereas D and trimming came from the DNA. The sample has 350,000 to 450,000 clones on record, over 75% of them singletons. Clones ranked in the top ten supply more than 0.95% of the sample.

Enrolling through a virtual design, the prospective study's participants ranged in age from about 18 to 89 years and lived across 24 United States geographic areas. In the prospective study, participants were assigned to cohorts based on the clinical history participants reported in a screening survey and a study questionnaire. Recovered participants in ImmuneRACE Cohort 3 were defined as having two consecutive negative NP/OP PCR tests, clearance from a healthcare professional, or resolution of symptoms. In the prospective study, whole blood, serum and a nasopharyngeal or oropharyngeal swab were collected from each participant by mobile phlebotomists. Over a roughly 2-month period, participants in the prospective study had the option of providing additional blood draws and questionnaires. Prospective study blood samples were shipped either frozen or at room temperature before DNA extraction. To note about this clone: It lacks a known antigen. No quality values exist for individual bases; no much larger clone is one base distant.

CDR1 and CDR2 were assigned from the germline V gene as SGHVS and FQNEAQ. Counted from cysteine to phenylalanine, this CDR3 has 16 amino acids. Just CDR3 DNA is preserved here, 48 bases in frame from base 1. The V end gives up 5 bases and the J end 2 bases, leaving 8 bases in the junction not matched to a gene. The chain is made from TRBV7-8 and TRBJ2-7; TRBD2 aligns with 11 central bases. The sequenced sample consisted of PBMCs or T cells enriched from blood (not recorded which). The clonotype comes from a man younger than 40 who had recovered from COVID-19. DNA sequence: TGTGCCAGCAGCCCCAGAACTAGCGGGAGCACCTACGAGCAGTACTTC. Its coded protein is CASSPRTSGSTYEQYF. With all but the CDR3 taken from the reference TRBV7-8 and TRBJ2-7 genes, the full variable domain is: GAGVSQSPRYKVAKRGQDVALRCDPISGHVSLFWYQQALGQGPEFLTYFQNEAQLDKSGLPSDRFFAERPEGSVSTLKIQRTQQEDSAVYLCASSPRTSGSTYEQYFGPGTRLTVT.